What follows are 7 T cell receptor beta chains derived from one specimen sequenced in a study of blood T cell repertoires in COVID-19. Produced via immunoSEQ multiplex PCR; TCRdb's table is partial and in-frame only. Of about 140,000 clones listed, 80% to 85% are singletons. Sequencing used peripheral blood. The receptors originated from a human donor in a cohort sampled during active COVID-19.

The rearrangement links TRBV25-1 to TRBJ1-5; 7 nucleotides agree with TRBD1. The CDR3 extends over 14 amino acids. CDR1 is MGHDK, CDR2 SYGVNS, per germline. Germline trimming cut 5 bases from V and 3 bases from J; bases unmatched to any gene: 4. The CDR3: CASSQTGYNQPQHF. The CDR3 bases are TGTGCCAGCAGTCAGACAGGGTACAATCAGCCCCAGCATTTT.

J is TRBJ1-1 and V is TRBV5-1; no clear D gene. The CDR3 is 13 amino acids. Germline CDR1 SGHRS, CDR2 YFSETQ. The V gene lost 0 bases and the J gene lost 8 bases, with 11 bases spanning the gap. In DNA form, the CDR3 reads TGCGCCAGCAGCTTGGCCGAGGGAAGAGAAGCTTTCTTT. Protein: CASSLAEGREAFF.

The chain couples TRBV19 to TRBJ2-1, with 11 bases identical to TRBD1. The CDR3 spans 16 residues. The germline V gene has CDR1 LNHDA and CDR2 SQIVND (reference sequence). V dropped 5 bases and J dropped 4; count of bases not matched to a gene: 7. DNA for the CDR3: TGTGCCAGTAGTCCCAAGGACAGGGGGCGATACAATGAGCAGTTCTTC. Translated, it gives CASSPKDRGRYNEQFF.

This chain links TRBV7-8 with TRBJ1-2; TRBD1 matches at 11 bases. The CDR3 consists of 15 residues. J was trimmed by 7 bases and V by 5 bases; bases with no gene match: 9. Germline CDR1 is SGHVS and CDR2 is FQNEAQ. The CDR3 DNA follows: TGTGCCAGCAGCGCCCGGGACAGGGGGTGGGGTGGCTACACCTTC. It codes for CASSARDRGWGGYTF.

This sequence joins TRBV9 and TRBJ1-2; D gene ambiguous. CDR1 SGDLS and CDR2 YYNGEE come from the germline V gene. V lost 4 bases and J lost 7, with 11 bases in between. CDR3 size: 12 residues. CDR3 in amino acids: CASSTTSGGYTF. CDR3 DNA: TGTGCCAGCAGCACTACTTCCGGTGGCTACACCTTC.

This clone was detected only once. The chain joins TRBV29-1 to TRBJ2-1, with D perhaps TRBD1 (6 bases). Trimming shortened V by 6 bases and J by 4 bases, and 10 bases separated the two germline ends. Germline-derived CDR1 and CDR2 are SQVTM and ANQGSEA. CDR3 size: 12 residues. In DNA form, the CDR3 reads TGCAGCGTCCGGGACACTTACAATGAGCAGTTCTTC. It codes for CSVRDTYNEQFF.

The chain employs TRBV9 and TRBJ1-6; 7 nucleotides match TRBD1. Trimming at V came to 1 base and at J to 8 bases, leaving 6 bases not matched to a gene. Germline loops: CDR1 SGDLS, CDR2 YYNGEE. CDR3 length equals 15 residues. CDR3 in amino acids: CASSVSTGVDSPLHF. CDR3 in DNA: TGTGCCAGCAGCGTAAGTACAGGGGTGGATTCACCCCTCCACTTT.